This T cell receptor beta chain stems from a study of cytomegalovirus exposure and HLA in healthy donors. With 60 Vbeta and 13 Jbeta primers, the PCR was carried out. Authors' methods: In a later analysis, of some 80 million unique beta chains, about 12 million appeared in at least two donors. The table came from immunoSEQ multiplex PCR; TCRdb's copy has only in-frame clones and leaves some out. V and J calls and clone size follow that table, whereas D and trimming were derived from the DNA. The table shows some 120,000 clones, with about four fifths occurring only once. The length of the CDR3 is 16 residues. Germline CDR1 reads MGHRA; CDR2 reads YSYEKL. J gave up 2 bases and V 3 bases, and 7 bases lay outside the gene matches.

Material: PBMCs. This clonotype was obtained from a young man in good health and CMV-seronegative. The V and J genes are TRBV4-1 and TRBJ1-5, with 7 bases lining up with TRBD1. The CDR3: CASSHVSGTGNQPQHF. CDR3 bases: TGCGCCAGCAGCCATGTCTCCGGGACAGGCAATCAGCCCCAGCATTTT.